This T cell receptor (beta chain) is from a study of blood T cell repertoires in COVID-19 (dated by TCRdb to about 2020). Turning to the overall study: Collaborator samples came from the United States, Italy and Spain and covered acute and convalescent phases of COVID-19. The prospective study material was composed of cDNA or gDNA derived from T cells, B-cell-depleted T cells, or PBMCs. Deeply sampled blood TCRbeta repertoires from subjects exposed to, actively infected with, or recovered from COVID-19 were included in the dataset. Where HLA class I and class II types were available, the types were taken from metadata supplied by the sample provider, not from assay-based typing. The samples were drawn from two sources: the first 160 participants of the ongoing ImmuneRACE study, and fewer than 1,500 subjects contributed by 6 global collaborators. The repertoires were released in a freely available public database meant as a resource for research on the immune response to SARS-CoV-2. A de-identified subject ID, COVID-19 status, age in years and sex were almost always included in the sample metadata.

Study-wide conclusions, independent of this receptor: The quantity of clinical and demographic metadata differed by source and by participant and was supplied without curation.

Concerning this clone itself: Its antigen has not been determined. Qualities for individual bases were not recorded, and no much larger clone is one base off.

Collaborating institutions collected whole blood in K2EDTA tubes following their own protocols. For TCRbeta analysis, collaborators shipped samples as frozen whole blood, isolated PBMCs, or DNA extracted from either of those sample types. As encoded in the germline V gene (reference sequence), CDR1 is LNHDA while CDR2 is SQIVND. The CDR3, cysteine through phenylalanine, is 15 amino acids long. The retained sequence is limited to the CDR3, 45 bases, with the frame set at the first base. For this chain, trimming is 4 bases at the V end and 2 bases at the J end, and the number of junction bases without a gene match is 4. TCRbeta CDR3 regions were amplified from genomic DNA by means of the immunoSEQ Assay, a bias-controlled multiplex PCR. The original methods were these. Nucleated cell counts per sample were estimated from amplification of reference gene primers within the assay. To quantify the absolute abundance of each unique TCRbeta CDR3 rearrangement, sequence reads were collapsed and filtered. For each sample, productive Simpson clonality was calculated as the square root of Simpson's diversity index over productive rearrangements. TCRdb carries this immuneACCESS record with in-frame sequences only. Its versions omit some clonotypes, under half of them owing to an unresolved V gene in the studies checked, with the rest unexplained. V and J calls and clone size follow that table, whereas D and trimming were derived from the DNA. This sample is represented by about 97,000 clones; roughly 92% of them were singletons. The top ten clonotypes cover about 5.7% of the sample.

The chain is encoded by TRBV19 joined to TRBJ2-7, with TRBD2 matching 11 junction bases. Sequencing was done on a sample of peripheral blood. This sequence originates from a man aged 50 or older with active COVID-19. Here is the DNA: TGTGCCAGTAGTACCAATAGCGGGAGGGCCTACGAGCAGTACTTC. Translated, this gives CASSTNSGRAYEQYF.